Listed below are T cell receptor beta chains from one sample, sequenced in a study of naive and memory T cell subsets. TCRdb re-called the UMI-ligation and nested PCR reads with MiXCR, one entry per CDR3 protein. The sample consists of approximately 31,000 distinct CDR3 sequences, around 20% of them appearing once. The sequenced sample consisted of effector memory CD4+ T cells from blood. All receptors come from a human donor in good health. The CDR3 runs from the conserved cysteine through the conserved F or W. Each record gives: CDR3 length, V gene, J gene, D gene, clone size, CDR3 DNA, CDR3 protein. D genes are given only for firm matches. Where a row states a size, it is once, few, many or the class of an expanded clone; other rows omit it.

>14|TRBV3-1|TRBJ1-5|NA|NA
TGTGCCAGCAGCCTTGGACTTCAGAATCAGCCCCAGCATTTT
CASSLGLQNQPQHF
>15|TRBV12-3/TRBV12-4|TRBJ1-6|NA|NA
TGTGCCAGCAGTGGCGGGTCCAACAATAATTCACCCCTCCACTTT
CASSGGSNNNSPLHF
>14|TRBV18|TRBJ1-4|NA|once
TGTGCCAGCTCACAACAGGGATCGGGTGAAAAACTGTTTTTT
CASSQQGSGEKLFF
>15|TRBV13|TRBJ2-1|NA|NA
TGTGCCAGCAGCTTAGGGGTACCCACCTACAATGAGCAGTTCTTC
CASSLGVPTYNEQFF
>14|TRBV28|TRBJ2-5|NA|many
TGTGCCAGCAGTTTAGGGGGAGGCGTGGAGACCCAGTACTTC
CASSLGGGVETQYF
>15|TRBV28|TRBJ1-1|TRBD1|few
TGTGCCAGCAGTGGGTGGACAGGGAAGAACACTGAAGCTTTCTTT
CASSGWTGKNTEAFF
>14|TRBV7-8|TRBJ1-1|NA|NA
TGTGCCAGCAGCTTAGGTGGGTTTGACACTGAAGCTTTCTTT
CASSLGGFDTEAFF
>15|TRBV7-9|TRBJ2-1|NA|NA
TGTGCCAGCAGCTTAGACAGGGCGTGGAACAATGAGCAGTTCTTC
CASSLDRAWNNEQFF
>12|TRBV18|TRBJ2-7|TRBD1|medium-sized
TGTGCCAGCTCACCACCCTCGGGACAGAGAGACTTC
CASSPPSGQRDF
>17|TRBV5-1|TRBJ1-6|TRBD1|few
TGCGCCAGCAGCTTGGAAGTGGTGACAGGGAACAATTCACCCCTCCACTTT
CASSLEVVTGNNSPLHF
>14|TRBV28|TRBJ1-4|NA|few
TGTGCCTCGAGGGTCCAATGGGTTAATGAAAAACTGTTTTTT
CASRVQWVNEKLFF
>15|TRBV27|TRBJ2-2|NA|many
TGTGCCAGCAGTTTAACCCAGGGGAGCACCGGGGAGCTGTTTTTT
CASSLTQGSTGELFF
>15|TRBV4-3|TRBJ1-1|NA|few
TGCGCCAGCCGCCGGTCCTGGGCGGAGAACACTGAAGCTTTCTTT
CASRRSWAENTEAFF
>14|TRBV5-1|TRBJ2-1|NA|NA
TGCGCCAGCAGCTTGGCGTCAGGGGCAAATGAGCAGTTCTTC
CASSLASGANEQFF
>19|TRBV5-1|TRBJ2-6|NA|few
TGCGCCAGCAGCTTGACCGCGACAGGTAGACAGTCTGGGGCCAACGTCCTGACTTTC
CASSLTATGRQSGANVLTF
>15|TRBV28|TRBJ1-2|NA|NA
TGTGCCAGCAGCCCTAGTTGGGCCCCCAGTTATGGCTACACCTTC
CASSPSWAPSYGYTF
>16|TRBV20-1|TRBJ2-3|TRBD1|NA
TGCAGTGCTAGAGTGAGGCAGGGGGCACTCACAGATACGCAGTATTTT
CSARVRQGALTDTQYF
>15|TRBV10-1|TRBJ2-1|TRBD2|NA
TGCGCCAGCAGTACCGGGACTAGGGTATCCAATGAGCAGTTCTTC
CASSTGTRVSNEQFF
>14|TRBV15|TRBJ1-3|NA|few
TGTGCCACCAGCAGAGAGAATACTGGAAACACCATATATTTT
CATSRENTGNTIYF
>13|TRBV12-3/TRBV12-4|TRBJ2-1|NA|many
TGTGCCAGCAGTTCAGAGATCTACAATGAGCAGTTCTTC
CASSSEIYNEQFF
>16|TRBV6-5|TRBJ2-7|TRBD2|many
TGTGCCAGCAGCCGAAAAGCTAGCGGGAGCTCCTACGAGCAGTACTTC
CASSRKASGSSYEQYF
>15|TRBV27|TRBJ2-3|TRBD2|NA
TGTGCCAGCAAACCGCTAGCGGGGAGGACAGATACGCAGTATTTT
CASKPLAGRTDTQYF
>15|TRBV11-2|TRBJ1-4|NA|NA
TGTGCCAGCAGCCATCCTTTTCAGGGGAATGAAAAACTGTTTTTT
CASSHPFQGNEKLFF
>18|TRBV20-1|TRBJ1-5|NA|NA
TGCAGTGCTAGAGATCCAAGACCCTCGGCAGGTAGCAATCAGCCCCAGCATTTT
CSARDPRPSAGSNQPQHF
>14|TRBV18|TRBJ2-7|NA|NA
TGTGCCAGCTCACCAGGAGAGGCCTCCTACGAGCAGTACTTC
CASSPGEASYEQYF
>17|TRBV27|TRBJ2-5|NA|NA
TGTGCCAGCAGTTTATCCCTTTTTCAGGGAAACCAAGAGACCCAGTACTTC
CASSLSLFQGNQETQYF
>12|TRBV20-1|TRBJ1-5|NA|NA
TGCAGTGCTTCAGACAGGCCTCAGCCCCAGCATTTT
CSASDRPQPQHF
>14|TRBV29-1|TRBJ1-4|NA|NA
TGCAGCGTGAGGGGGGCAGGGTTAAATGAAAAACTGTTTTTT
CSVRGAGLNEKLFF
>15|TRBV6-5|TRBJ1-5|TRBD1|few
TGTGCCAGCAGTTTGGACAGGGGAGGGGATCAGCCCCAGCATTTT
CASSLDRGGDQPQHF
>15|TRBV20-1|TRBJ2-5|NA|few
TGCAGTGCTGACTCGAGAGGGGCCCTAAGGGAGACCCAGTACTTC
CSADSRGALRETQYF
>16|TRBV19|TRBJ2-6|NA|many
TGTGCCAGTAGTCCGTTGGGACACAGGAAGGCCAACGTCCTGACTTTC
CASSPLGHRKANVLTF
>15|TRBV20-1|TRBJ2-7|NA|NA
TGCAGTGCTAGGCACGGACAGAATGAGAAGTACGAGCAGTACTTC
CSARHGQNEKYEQYF
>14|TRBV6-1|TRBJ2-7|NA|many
TGTGCCAGCAGTGAGTATGGCGAAATCTACGAGCAGTACTTC
CASSEYGEIYEQYF
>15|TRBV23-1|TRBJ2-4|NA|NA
TGCGCCTCGCCTCTCGGTACATTAGCCAAAAACATTCAGTACTTC
CASPLGTLAKNIQYF